Listed below are T cell receptor beta chains from one sample, sequenced in a study of blood T cells in healthy people across ages. TCRdb fed the 5' RACE reads into MiXCR, producing one record per CDR3 protein. The sample records 1.5 million or so distinct CDR3 sequences, less than 45% being singletons. The specimen sequenced was blood. All receptors derive from a woman under 30 in good health. Both conserved end residues are part of each CDR3. D genes are given only for firm matches. Size tells how often a clone was seen (once, few, many) or the class of an expanded clone, and some rows leave it out.

clone_size d_call j_call v_call cdr3_nt cdr3_aa
once NA TRBJ2-3 TRBV6-2/TRBV6-3 TGTGCCAGCAGTCCCACTAATAGCGGACTAAACCCTAGCACAGATACGCAGTATTTT CASSPTNSGLNPSTDTQYF
NA NA TRBJ2-3 TRBV10-3 TGTGCCATCAGCCCCGGGGCCAGCACAGATACGCAGTATTTT CAISPGASTDTQYF
NA NA TRBJ1-2 TRBV28 TGTGCCAGTACCACCGAGGGGCAGGGACACTATGGCTACACCTTC CASTTEGQGHYGYTF
many NA TRBJ2-1 TRBV3-1 TGTGCCAGCACCAACGCGGCCTCCTACAATGAGCAGTTCTTC CASTNAASYNEQFF
NA TRBD1 TRBJ2-6 TRBV6-6 TGTGCCAGCAGTTACGCGACAGGGAATGGGGCCAACGTCCTGACTTTC CASSYATGNGANVLTF
NA NA TRBJ2-1 TRBV7-3 TGTGCCAGCAGCTTAATGCCCCGGGCAGGCCGAAAGAATGAGCAGTTCTTC CASSLMPRAGRKNEQFF
NA NA TRBJ2-3 TRBV3-1 TGTGCCAGCAGCCACGGACGGGCCAGCGGAGATACGCAGTATTTT CASSHGRASGDTQYF
NA NA TRBJ2-7 TRBV25-1 TGTGCCAGCAGTGAATTTGGGGCAGGGAATGATTACTACGAGCAGTACTTC CASSEFGAGNDYYEQYF
few TRBD2 TRBJ2-3 TRBV28 TGTGCCAGCAGTTTGGAATTGACTAGCCAGGACTACACAGATACGCAGTATTTT CASSLELTSQDYTDTQYF
few NA TRBJ2-3 TRBV7-2 TGTGCCAGCAGCTTAGTGATTGTTATCAGGGGCACAGATACGCAGTATTTT CASSLVIVIRGTDTQYF
NA TRBD2 TRBJ2-5 TRBV20-1 TGCAGTGCTAGGTCCCAGCGGGAGGGCCTTAATGAGCAGTACTTC CSARSQREGLNEQYF
few TRBD1 TRBJ2-3 TRBV7-2 TGTGCCAGCAGCCCACGTCCCGGCCGGGACAGCCGTTTGAGCACAGATACGCAGTATTTT CASSPRPGRDSRLSTDTQYF
NA NA TRBJ2-1 TRBV5-1 TGCGCCAGCAGCTTGGTGTTAGGGAGCTCCTACAATGAGCAGTTCTTC CASSLVLGSSYNEQFF
NA NA TRBJ2-5 TRBV7-2 TGTGCCAGCAGCCCTCGGGACTCCGCGACCCAGTACTTC CASSPRDSATQYF
NA NA TRBJ2-1 TRBV9 TGTGCCAGCAGCTCGATTACTAGAGAGGACTACAATGAGCAGTTCTTC CASSSITREDYNEQFF
NA NA TRBJ1-4 TRBV25-1 TGTGCCAGCAGTAGAAGGGCTGTTAATAAAAAACTGTTTTTT CASSRRAVNKKLFF
few NA TRBJ1-1 TRBV12-3/TRBV12-4 TGTGCCAGCAAGGGGGGGCCGAACACTGAAGCTTTCTTT CASKGGPNTEAFF
NA TRBD1 TRBJ2-1 TRBV20-1 TGCAGTGCTAGAACAACCGGGACAGGGGGCAATGAGCAGTTCTTC CSARTTGTGGNEQFF
NA TRBD2 TRBJ2-1 TRBV11-1 TGTGCCAGCAGCTTAGACCATCTAGCGGGGGGCATAAACAATGAGCAGTTCTTC CASSLDHLAGGINNEQFF
few NA TRBJ1-4 TRBV12-3/TRBV12-4 TGTGCCAGCAGTTCAGCCGAAAAACTGTTTTTT CASSSAEKLFF
NA TRBD1 TRBJ1-2 TRBV7-2 TGTGCCAGCAGCTTCACTGGGACAGGGAACTATGGCTACACCTTC CASSFTGTGNYGYTF
NA NA TRBJ1-2 TRBV3-1 TGTGCCAGCAGCCAGCAGGGTGGAAGTGGCTACACCTTC CASSQQGGSGYTF
few TRBD2 TRBJ2-3 TRBV11-2 TGTGCCAGCAGCTTAGACAGGGCGAGCGGGGGGGCAACGCAGTATTTT CASSLDRASGGATQYF
NA NA TRBJ1-1 TRBV7-9 TGTGCCAGCAGCTTAGAGGGTAGGGCAGGTCGAGCTTTCTTT CASSLEGRAGRAFF
many NA TRBJ2-1 TRBV28 TGTGCCAGCAGCTTAGACACCTACAATGAGCAGTTCTTC CASSLDTYNEQFF
NA TRBD1 TRBJ1-1 TRBV12-3/TRBV12-4 TGTGCCAGCAGTTTTTGTAGTGCGACAGGGGCAATGAACACTGAAGCTTTCTTT CASSFCSATGAMNTEAFF
few NA TRBJ1-5 TRBV28 TGTGCCAGCAGTTCCGGCAGTCCGAATCAGCCCCAGCATTTT CASSSGSPNQPQHF
few NA TRBJ2-3 TRBV11-2 TGTGCCAGCACCCCAACGGAGAGGGGTTACGCAGATACGCAGTATTTT CASTPTERGYADTQYF
NA NA TRBJ2-1 TRBV7-2 TGTGCCAGCAGGAACGGACGAAACTCCTACAATGAGCAGTTCTTC CASRNGRNSYNEQFF
NA TRBD2 TRBJ2-1 TRBV20-1 TGCAGTCCCGGGGGGAGGACCTACAATGAGCAGTTCTTC CSPGGRTYNEQFF
NA TRBD2 TRBJ2-2 TRBV6-2/TRBV6-3 TGTGCCAGCAGAACTAGCGGGAGATACACCGGGGAGCTGTTTTTT CASRTSGRYTGELFF
many TRBD1 TRBJ1-4 TRBV29-1 TGCAGCGTTGAAGGGACAGGGCGGGAAAAACTGTTTTTT CSVEGTGREKLFF
few NA TRBJ2-1 TRBV20-1 TGCAGTGCTACCCTCCGGGACGGTTACTCCGTTGTGCAGTTCTTC CSATLRDGYSVVQFF
NA TRBD1 TRBJ2-1 TRBV2 TGTGCCAGCAGTGAACGACAGGGAAGGTACAATGAGCAGTTCTTC CASSERQGRYNEQFF
NA NA TRBJ2-5 TRBV19 TGTGCCAGTAGTAACCCGTGGGCCCAAGAGACCCAGTACTTC CASSNPWAQETQYF
NA NA TRBJ2-7 TRBV7-8 TGTGCCAGCAGCTTACCCCTTAGCGTCAAAAACTACAATGAGCAGTACTTC CASSLPLSVKNYNEQYF
few NA TRBJ2-5 TRBV10-3 TGTGCCACTGAAGAGTCCCCGTACCAAGAGACCCAGTACTTC CATEESPYQETQYF
few NA TRBJ1-2 TRBV20-1 TGCAGTGCTAGACTCGACAATGGCTACACCTTC CSARLDNGYTF
NA TRBD1 TRBJ2-7 TRBV7-9 TGTGCCAGCAGCAATAGGGGACAGGGTTTAGGGGAGCAGTACTTC CASSNRGQGLGEQYF
few NA TRBJ1-1 TRBV19 TGTGCCAGTAGTATTTGGGGCAGTTCGAACACTGAAGCTTTCTTT CASSIWGSSNTEAFF
NA TRBD1 TRBJ1-5 TRBV12-3/TRBV12-4 TGTGCCAGCAGTCCTACAACCGGGACAGGCTCTTGGATGGGTCAGCCCCAGCATTTT CASSPTTGTGSWMGQPQHF
NA NA TRBJ1-1 TRBV12-3/TRBV12-4 TGTGCCAGCAGTTTCCAACCCTCGAGAGGGTCCATGGGGATGAACACTGAAGCTTTCTTT CASSFQPSRGSMGMNTEAFF
few NA TRBJ2-1 TRBV4-2 TGTGCCAGCAGCGTTAGTTGGGTAAGAGAGGAGCAGTTCTTC CASSVSWVREEQFF
NA NA TRBJ1-2 TRBV29-1 TGCAGCGTTGGAGGGGGGGTCGAGTACTATGGCTACACCTTC CSVGGGVEYYGYTF
NA NA TRBJ1-2 TRBV29-1 TGCAGCGTTAACAGCGGACTAGCTAACTATGGCTACACCTTC CSVNSGLANYGYTF
NA TRBD2 TRBJ2-1 TRBV24-1 TGTGCCACCAGCCCGGGACTAGCGGGAGAGGTGCAGTTCTTC CATSPGLAGEVQFF
NA NA TRBJ2-5 TRBV5-1 TGCGCCAGCCGTCGGGGTGGGGGAGAGACCCAGTACTTC CASRRGGGETQYF
few NA TRBJ2-1 TRBV6-2/TRBV6-3 TGTGCCAGCAGTTACCATCCAGCAGGAGTGCCGAACAATGAGCAGTTCTTC CASSYHPAGVPNNEQFF
NA TRBD1 TRBJ2-5 TRBV2 TGTGCCAGCAGCGAACAGGGGGCTTGGGAGACCCAGTACTTC CASSEQGAWETQYF
NA TRBD1 TRBJ2-2 TRBV29-1 TGCAGCGCCCCAGCCCAGGGGGCAAACTCCGGGGAGCTGTTTTTT CSAPAQGANSGELFF
NA NA TRBJ1-1 TRBV15 TGTGCCACCAGCAGAGGGGGGCTTCGGGGCACTGAAGCTTTCTTT CATSRGGLRGTEAFF
many NA TRBJ2-7 TRBV28 TGTGCCAGCAGTTTAATGGGTTACGAGCAGTACTTC CASSLMGYEQYF
few TRBD2 TRBJ2-3 TRBV7-2 TGTGCCAGCAGCTTTCGTTGGGCGGGAGATGTAGGAACAGATACGCAGTATTTT CASSFRWAGDVGTDTQYF
NA NA TRBJ1-4 TRBV14 TGTGCCAGCAGCCAAGATCGGACCTTATATGAAAAACTGTTTTTT CASSQDRTLYEKLFF